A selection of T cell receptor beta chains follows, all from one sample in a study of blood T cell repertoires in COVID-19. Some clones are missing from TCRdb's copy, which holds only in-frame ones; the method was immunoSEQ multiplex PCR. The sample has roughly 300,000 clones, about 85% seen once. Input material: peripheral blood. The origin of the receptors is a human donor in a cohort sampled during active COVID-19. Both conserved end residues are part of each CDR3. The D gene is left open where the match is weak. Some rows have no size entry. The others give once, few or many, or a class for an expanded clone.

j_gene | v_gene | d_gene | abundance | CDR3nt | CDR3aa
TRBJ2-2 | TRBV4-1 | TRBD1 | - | TGCGCCAGCAGCCAAGGACAGGGGAACACCGGGGAGCTGTTTTTT | CASSQGQGNTGELFF
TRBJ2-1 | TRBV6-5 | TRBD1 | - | TGTGCCAGCAGTTTCCCGGGACAGGGGAATGAGCAGTTCTTC | CASSFPGQGNEQFF
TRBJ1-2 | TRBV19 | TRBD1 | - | TGTGCCAGATTGGGGACAGGGGTCGACTATGGCTACACCTTC | CARLGTGVDYGYTF
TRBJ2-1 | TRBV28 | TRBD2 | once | TGTGCCAGCAGCCCACTAGCGGGAGTCAATGAGCAGTTCTTC | CASSPLAGVNEQFF
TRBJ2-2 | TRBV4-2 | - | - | TGTGCCAGCAGCCAAGAGGCGCCAGGACTATCCGGGGAGCTGTTTTTT | CASSQEAPGLSGELFF
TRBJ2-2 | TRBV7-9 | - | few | TGTGCCAGCAAACCAGGGGCAGGCACCGGGGAGCTGTTTTTT | CASKPGAGTGELFF
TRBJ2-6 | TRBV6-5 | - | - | TGTGCCAGCCGGCGGGGTGGGGCCAACGTCCTGACTTTC | CASRRGGANVLTF
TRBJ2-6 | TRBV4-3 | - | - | TGCGCCAGCAGTCAGGGGAACTCTGGGGCCAACGTCCTGACTTTC | CASSQGNSGANVLTF
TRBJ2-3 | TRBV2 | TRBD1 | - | TGTGCCGGTACAGGGGGCGCCGCAGATACGCAGTATTTT | CAGTGGAADTQYF
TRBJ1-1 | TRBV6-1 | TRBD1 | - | TGTGCCAGCAGTGAAGCGCAGGGGGTGGAAGCTTTCTTT | CASSEAQGVEAFF
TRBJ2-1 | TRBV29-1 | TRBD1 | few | TGCAGCGCCTGCCGGGGGACAGGGATTTACAATGAGCAGTTCTTC | CSACRGTGIYNEQFF
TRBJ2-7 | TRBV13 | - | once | TGTGCCAGCAGCTTAGTAACGCAGGGCGACGAGCAGTACTTC | CASSLVTQGDEQYF
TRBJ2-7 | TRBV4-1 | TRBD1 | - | TGCGCCAGCAGCCAAGGCCACGGGACAGGGGCGTACGAGCAGTACTTC | CASSQGHGTGAYEQYF
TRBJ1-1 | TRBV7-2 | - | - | TGTGCCAGCAAGCGGGAATTGTACACTGAAGCTTTCTTT | CASKRELYTEAFF
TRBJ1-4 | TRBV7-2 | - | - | TGTGCCAGCAGCTTAGATCGGGATGAAAAACTGTTTTTT | CASSLDRDEKLFF
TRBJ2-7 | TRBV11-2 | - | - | TGTGCCAGCAGCTTAGGAGAACGGGTCTACGAGCAGTACTTC | CASSLGERVYEQYF
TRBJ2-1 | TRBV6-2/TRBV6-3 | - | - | TGTGCCAGCAGTTACGCGTACAATGAGCAGTTCTTC | CASSYAYNEQFF
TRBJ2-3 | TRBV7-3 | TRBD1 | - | TGTGCCAGCAGCCCCGGGACAGGGGGCGCCTTTCTGGATTTT | CASSPGTGGAFLDF
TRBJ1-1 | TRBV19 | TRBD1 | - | TGTGCCAGTGTAGTGAGGGGGCTCGTCGCTGAAGCTTTCTTT | CASVVRGLVAEAFF
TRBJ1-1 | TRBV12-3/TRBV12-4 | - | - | TGTGCCAGCAGTTCAGGACTGTCTGAAGCTTTCTTT | CASSSGLSEAFF
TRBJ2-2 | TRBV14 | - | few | TGTGCCAGCAGACTCTCGGACAGCTCAAACACCGGGGAGCTGTTTTTT | CASRLSDSSNTGELFF
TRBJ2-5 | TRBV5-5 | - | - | TGTGCCAGCAGAATCCTAGCGACAGAGACCCAGTACTTC | CASRILATETQYF
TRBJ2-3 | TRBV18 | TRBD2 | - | TGTGCCAGCTCTCCGGGACTAGCGGGGACCCGCACAGATACGCAGTATTTT | CASSPGLAGTRTDTQYF
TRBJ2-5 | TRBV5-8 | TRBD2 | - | TGTGCCAGCAGCCCCGGACTAGCGGGGGGACAAGAGACCCAGTACTTC | CASSPGLAGGQETQYF
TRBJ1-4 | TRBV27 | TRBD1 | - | TGTGCCAGCAGTAGATCCTCAAGGACAGGGGTGGAAAAACTGTTTTTT | CASSRSSRTGVEKLFF